This section outlines one T cell receptor beta chain sequence together with its context. What it binds is unknown. Unique molecular identifiers were in the cDNA, with template-switch universal primer binding. TCRdb ran MiXCR on the 5' RACE reads and lists one entry per CDR3 protein. The sample records more than 1.5 million distinct CDR3 sequences, about 32% being singletons. This record comes from a study of identical twins. Study-wide results and limits: Memory repertoires lacked the insertion deficit that abundant cord blood beta clonotypes showed.

Germline V gene data show CDR1 as SGHRS and CDR2 as YFSETQ. The CDR3 covers 15 residues. J lost 3 bases, V lost 4 bases, and 5 bases had no gene match. The TCR comes from a newborn girl in good health. The chain uses TRBV5-1 and TRBJ1-5; 9 positions match TRBD1. Sequences were obtained from cord blood. The CDR3 reads CASSAGTGYNQPQHF. The CDR3, as DNA: TGCGCCAGCAGCGCCGGGACAGGGTACAATCAGCCCCAGCATTTT.